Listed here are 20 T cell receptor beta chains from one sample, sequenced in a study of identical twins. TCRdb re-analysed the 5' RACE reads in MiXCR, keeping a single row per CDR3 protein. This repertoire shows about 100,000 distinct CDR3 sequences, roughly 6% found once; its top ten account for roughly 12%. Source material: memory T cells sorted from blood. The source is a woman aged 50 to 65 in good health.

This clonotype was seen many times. CDR3 amino acids: CATSDSAGDAYNEQFF. CDR3 DNA sequence: TGTGCCACCAGTGATTCGGCAGGGGACGCCTACAATGAGCAGTTCTTC. The rearrangement uses TRBV24-1 and TRBJ2-1; tentatively, D is TRBD1 (6 bases). The CDR3 has 16 residues. Germline values: CDR1 KGHDR, CDR2 SFDVKD. Trimming shortened V by 2 bases and J by 2 bases, and 12 bases separated the two germline ends.

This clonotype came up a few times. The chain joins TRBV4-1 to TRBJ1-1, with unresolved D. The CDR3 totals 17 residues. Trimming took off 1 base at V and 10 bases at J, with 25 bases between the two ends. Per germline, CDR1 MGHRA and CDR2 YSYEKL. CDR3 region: CASSQAKFGQQRPGAFF. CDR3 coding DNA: TGCGCCAGCAGCCAAGCCAAGTTCGGGCAGCAAAGGCCTGGAGCTTTCTTT.

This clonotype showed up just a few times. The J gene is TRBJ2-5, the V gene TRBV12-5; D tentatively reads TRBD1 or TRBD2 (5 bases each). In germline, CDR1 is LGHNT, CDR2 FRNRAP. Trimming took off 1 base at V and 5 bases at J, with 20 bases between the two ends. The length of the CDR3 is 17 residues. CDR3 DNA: TGTGCTAGTGGTTTGGACCCCTTTCTAGTGGGGGTCGAGACCCAGTACTTC. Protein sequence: CASGLDPFLVGVETQYF.

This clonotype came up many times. CDR3 nucleotides: TGTGCCAGCAGCCAAAACCGATGGGACCCGGGGTTCTTC. Translating gives CASSQNRWDPGFF. The chain carries TRBV14 and TRBJ2-1; D tentatively reads TRBD1 or TRBD2 (5 bases each). The V end lost 2 bases, the J end lost 15 bases, and 17 bases lay between the germline ends. CDR1 SGHDN and CDR2 FVKESK come from the germline V gene. This CDR3 contains 13 residues.

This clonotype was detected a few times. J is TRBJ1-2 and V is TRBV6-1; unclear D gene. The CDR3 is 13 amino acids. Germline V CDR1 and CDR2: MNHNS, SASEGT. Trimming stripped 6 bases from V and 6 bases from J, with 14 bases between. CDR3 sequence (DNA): TGTGCCAGCAGCCAACATGACCTCGATGGCTACACCTTC. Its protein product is CASSQHDLDGYTF.

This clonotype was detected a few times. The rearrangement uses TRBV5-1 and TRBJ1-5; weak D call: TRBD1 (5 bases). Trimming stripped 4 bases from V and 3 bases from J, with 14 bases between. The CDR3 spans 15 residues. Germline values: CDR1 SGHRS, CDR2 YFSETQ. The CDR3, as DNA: TGCGCCAGCAGCACCGGGGGAACCAACAATCAGCCCCAGCATTTT. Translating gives CASSTGGTNNQPQHF.

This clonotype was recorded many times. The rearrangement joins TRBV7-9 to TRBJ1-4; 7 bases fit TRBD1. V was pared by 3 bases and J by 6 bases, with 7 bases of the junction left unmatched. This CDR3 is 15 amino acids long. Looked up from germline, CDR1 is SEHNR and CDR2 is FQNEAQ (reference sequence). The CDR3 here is CASSFSRGTDEKLFF. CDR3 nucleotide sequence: TGTGCCAGCAGCTTCTCTAGAGGGACAGATGAAAAACTGTTTTTT.

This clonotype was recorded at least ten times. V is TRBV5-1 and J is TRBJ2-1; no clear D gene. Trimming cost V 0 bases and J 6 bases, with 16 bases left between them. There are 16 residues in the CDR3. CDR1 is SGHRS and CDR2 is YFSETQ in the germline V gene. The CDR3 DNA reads TGCGCCAGCAGCTTGGTCGCGCGCGCCCCGGCCAATGAGCAGTTCTTC. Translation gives CASSLVARAPANEQFF.

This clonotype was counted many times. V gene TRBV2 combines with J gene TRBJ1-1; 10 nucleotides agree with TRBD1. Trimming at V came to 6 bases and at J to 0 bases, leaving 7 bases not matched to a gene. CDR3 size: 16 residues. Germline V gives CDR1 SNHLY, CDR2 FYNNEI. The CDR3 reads CASSLRDRGLNTEAFF. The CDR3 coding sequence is TGTGCCAGCAGCCTCCGGGACAGGGGACTGAACACTGAAGCTTTCTTT.

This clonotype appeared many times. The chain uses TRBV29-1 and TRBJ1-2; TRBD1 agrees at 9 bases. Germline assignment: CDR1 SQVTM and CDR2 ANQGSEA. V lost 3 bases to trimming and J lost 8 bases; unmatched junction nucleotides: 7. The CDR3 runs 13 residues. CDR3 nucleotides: TGCAGCGTTGATGGGACAGGGCAGGGGGGCTACACCTTC. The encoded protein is CSVDGTGQGGYTF.

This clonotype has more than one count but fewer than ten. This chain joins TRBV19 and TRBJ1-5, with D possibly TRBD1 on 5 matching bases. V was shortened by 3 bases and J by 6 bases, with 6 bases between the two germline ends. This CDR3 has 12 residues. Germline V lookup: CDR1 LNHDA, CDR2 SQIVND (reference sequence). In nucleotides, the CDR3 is TGTGCCAGTAGTATTAGGGGTCAGCCCCAGCATTTT. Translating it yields CASSIRGQPQHF.

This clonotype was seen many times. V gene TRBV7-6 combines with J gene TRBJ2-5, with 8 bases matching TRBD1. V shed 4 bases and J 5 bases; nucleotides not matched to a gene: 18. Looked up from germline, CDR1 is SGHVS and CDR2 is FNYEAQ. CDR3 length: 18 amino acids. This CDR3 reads CASSSYRTGSAKDETQYF. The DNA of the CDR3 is TGTGCCAGCAGCTCATACCGGACAGGGTCGGCCAAGGATGAGACCCAGTACTTC.

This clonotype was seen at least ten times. CDR3 residues: CASSLRAGPFGEQFF. Here the CDR3 DNA reads TGTGCCAGCAGCTTGAGGGCAGGCCCTTTCGGTGAGCAGTTCTTC. The chain links TRBV5-8 to TRBJ2-1, with unresolved D. The CDR3 covers 15 residues. Trimming removed 1 base at V and 9 bases at J, with 17 bases between. Germline loops: CDR1 SGHTS, CDR2 YDEGEE. The complete variable domain, with remaining parts taken from reference TRBV5-8 and TRBJ2-1, reads EAGVTQSPTHLIKTRGQQATLRCSPISGHTSVYWYQQALGLGLQFLLWYDEGEERNRGNFPPRFSGRQFPNYSSELNVNALELEDSALYLCASSLRAGPFGEQFFGPGTRLTVL.

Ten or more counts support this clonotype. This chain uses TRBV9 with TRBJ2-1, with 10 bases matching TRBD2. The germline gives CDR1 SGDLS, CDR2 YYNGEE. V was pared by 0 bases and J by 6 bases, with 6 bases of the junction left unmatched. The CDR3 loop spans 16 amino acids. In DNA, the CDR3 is TGTGCCAGCAGCGTAGGCGGCGGACTAGCGGTCAATGAGCAGTTCTTC. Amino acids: CASSVGGGLAVNEQFF.

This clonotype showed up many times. CDR3 in DNA: TGCAGTGCTAGAGAACGGGAGACCCAGTACTTC. Translated, it gives CSARERETQYF. The chain combines TRBV20-1 with TRBJ2-5; D uncertain. V dropped 0 bases and J dropped 5 bases, with 4 bases sitting between them. Germline CDR1 is DFQATT and CDR2 is SNEGSKA (reference sequence). The CDR3 runs 11 residues.

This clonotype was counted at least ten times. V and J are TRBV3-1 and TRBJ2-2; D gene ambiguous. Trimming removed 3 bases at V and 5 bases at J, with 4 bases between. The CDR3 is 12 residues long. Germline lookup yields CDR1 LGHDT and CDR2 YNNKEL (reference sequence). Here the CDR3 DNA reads TGTGCCAGCAGCCATCGAACCGGGGAGCTGTTTTTT. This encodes CASSHRTGELFF.

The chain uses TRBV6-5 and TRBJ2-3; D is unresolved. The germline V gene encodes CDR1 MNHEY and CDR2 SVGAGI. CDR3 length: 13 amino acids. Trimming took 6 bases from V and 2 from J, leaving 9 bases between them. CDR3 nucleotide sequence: TGTGCCAGCAGAACAGCCTTCACAGATACGCAGTATTTT. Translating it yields CASRTAFTDTQYF.

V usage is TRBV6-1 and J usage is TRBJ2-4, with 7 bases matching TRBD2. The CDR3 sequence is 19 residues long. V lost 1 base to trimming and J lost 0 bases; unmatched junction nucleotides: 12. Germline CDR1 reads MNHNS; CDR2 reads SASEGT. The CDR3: CASSEVGASGQLAKNIQYF. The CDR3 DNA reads TGTGCCAGCAGTGAAGTCGGGGCTAGCGGTCAGCTAGCCAAAAACATTCAGTACTTC.

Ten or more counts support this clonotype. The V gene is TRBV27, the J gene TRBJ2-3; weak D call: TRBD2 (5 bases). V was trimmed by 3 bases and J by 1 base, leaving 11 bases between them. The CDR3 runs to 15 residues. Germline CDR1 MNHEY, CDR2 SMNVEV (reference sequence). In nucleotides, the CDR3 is TGTGCCAGCAGTTTGACTACCTCAGGCACAGATACGCAGTATTTT. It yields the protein CASSLTTSGTDTQYF.

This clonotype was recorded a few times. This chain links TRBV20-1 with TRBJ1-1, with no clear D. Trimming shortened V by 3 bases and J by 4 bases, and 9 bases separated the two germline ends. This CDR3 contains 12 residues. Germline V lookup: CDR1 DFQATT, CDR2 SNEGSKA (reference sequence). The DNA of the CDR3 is TGCAGTGCTAGGCTCGGAGGCACTGAAGCTTTCTTT. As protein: CSARLGGTEAFF.